This TCR beta chain was documented in a study of OX40 agonist ivuxolimab in advanced cancers. Study as a whole: Patients took ivuxolimab, an agonistic anti-OX40 (CD134) antibody.

Note on this clone: The antigen is unknown.

Study-wide results and caveats: Clonal expansion was seen in CD4+ and CD8+ blood T cells by week 6 at 0.1 to 3.0 mg/kg. Some nonresponders also had low normalized T-cell clonal expansion.

The germline V gene has CDR1 SGHRS and CDR2 YFSETQ. This CDR3 spans 18 amino acids. V was clipped by 2 bases and J by 0 bases, with 21 bases between them. Autoimmune disease history or systemic immunosuppression disqualified patients. Method: immunoSEQ multiplex PCR; TCRdb's copy keeps in-frame clones and lacks some. The sample has more than 40,000 clones, approximately 88% seen once. This receptor was taken from an adult with an advanced solid tumor such as melanoma, head and neck, liver or kidney cancer. The source material was CD4+ or CD8+ T cells sorted from blood, sampled in a trial of the OX40 agonist ivuxolimab. The rearrangement joins TRBV5-1 to TRBJ2-7; tentatively, D is TRBD2 (5 bases). The CDR3 DNA sequence: TGCGCCAGCAGCTTAACGCCTTCGGACGGAGGATACTCCTACGAGCAGTACTTC. Protein product: CASSLTPSDGGYSYEQYF.